This T cell receptor (beta chain) was found in a study of blood T cell repertoires in COVID-19. In the study overall: Samples came from the United States, Italy and Spain, spanning acute and convalescent COVID-19. Sources were T cells, B-cell-depleted T cells, or PBMCs; the material itself was cDNA or gDNA.

CDR1 and CDR2 (germline): KGHDR, SFDVKD. This CDR3 has 17 residues. Germline trimming cut 5 bases from V and 6 bases from J; bases unmatched to any gene: 10. Patients from Seattle were sampled longitudinally, starting during active infection. In the authors' workflow: Estimates of nucleated cell counts were drawn from the amplification of reference gene primers. TCRdb's table, derived via immunoSEQ multiplex PCR, lists solely in-frame clones and lacks some. For V, J and clone size, that table is used; D and trimming come from the DNA. In the table there are hundreds of thousands of clones, roughly 90% of which are singletons.

This chain links TRBV24-1 with TRBJ2-6; 9 nucleotides match TRBD1. Sequenced sample: peripheral blood. The source of this sequence is a woman in her twenties or thirties with COVID-19, enrolled during active disease. The CDR3 bases are TGTGCCACCAGTGGCCGACAGGGGGGGAAGGAGGCCAACGTCCTGACTTTC. It yields the protein CATSGRQGGKEANVLTF.